This TCR beta chain is from a study of blood T cell repertoires in COVID-19. In the study overall: Acute-phase and convalescent COVID-19 samples originated in the United States, Italy and Spain. The cDNA or gDNA used as material had been derived from T cells, B-cell-depleted T cells, or PBMCs.

The CDR3 extends over 14 amino acids. Trimming cost V 8 bases and J 6 bases; bases outside gene matches: 9. Germline V gene lookup returns CDR1 LNHDA and CDR2 SQIVND (reference sequence). In the original analysis: Cell counts per sample came from amplifying reference gene primers. Clones were read by immunoSEQ multiplex PCR, and TCRdb kept only the in-frame ones, dropping some. That table is the source of V, J and clone size, and D and trimming were worked out from the DNA. This sample has fewer than 250,000 clones; around four fifths occur once, and the top ten carry around 6.4%. The rearrangement uses TRBV19 and TRBJ2-3; 9 bases are a match to TRBD2. The sample was peripheral blood. The receptor comes from a woman aged 55 to 70 with active or convalescent COVID-19. The CDR3 DNA follows: TGTGCCAGTTCGACTAGCGGCCCCAGGGATACGCAGTATTTT. This encodes CASSTSGPRDTQYF.